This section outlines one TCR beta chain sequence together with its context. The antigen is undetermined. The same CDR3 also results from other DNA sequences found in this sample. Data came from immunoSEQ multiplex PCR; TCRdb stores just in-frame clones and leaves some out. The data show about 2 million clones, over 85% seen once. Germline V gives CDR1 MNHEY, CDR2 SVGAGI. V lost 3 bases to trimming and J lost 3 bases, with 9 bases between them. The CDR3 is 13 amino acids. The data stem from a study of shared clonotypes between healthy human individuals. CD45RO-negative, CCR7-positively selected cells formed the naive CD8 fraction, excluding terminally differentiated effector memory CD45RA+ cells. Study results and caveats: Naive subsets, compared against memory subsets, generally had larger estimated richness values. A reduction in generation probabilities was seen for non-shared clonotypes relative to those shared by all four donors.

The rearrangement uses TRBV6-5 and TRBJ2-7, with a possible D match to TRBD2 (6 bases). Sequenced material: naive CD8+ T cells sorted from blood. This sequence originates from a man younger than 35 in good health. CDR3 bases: TGTGCCAGCAGTTATCGGGGGAACTACGAGCAGTACTTC. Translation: CASSYRGNYEQYF.